This T cell receptor beta chain was found in a study of neoadjuvant anti-PD-1 for oral cavity cancer. About the study: Before surgery, most patients got three to four biweekly 3 mg/kg nivolumab doses.

Points on this clone: The antigen is unknown.

The time point: after neoadjuvant nivolumab, at surgical resection. No culture or expansion preceded analysis of these blood cells. Study-level findings and limits: Treg/Th17 ratio rose with pretreatment blood and fell with post-treatment tumor TCRbeta clonality.

Measured with immunoSEQ multiplex PCR; TCRdb has only the in-frame clones, and not every one. The sample has about 9,300 clones; about 81% are singletons. The sample in question was PBMCs, obtained after nivolumab (anti-PD-1) treatment. This TCR was sampled from a person aged 40 to 85 with oral cavity squamous cell carcinoma.

The DNA of the CDR3 is TGTGCCAGCAGGCGACAAGAGACCCAGTACTTC. Its protein is CASRRQETQYF. This rearrangement joins TRBV6-5 to TRBJ2-5; D is undetermined. The CDR3 length is 11 residues. Germline V gene lookup returns CDR1 MNHEY and CDR2 SVGAGI. Trimming took off 6 bases at V and 2 bases at J, with 4 bases between the two ends.